This T cell receptor (beta chain) was identified during a study of CD8 T cells in ankylosing spondylitis. The study's findings and limits: The authors found the disease-linked clones to be CD8+ and relatively rare in peripheral blood. Roughly 8 highly homologous variants made up a TCR beta motif, and this motif appeared characteristic of ankylosing spondylitis blood.

In making TCR beta libraries, quantitative 5'-RACE with molecular barcodes was used. TCRdb redid the calling of the 5' RACE reads with MiXCR, one entry per CDR3 protein. This sample has approximately 400,000 distinct CDR3 sequences; roughly 26% occur once, and the top ten carry approximately 1%. This clonotype has just a few counts. Its antigen remains unknown. Sequences were obtained from blood, either unsorted or a sorted T cell fraction (not recorded which). The sequence was obtained from a male donor with ankylosing spondylitis.

The CDR3 spells CSALPSDTEAFF. CDR3 coding DNA: TGCAGTGCTCTCCCCTCGGACACTGAAGCTTTCTTT. The V call is TRBV20-1, the J call TRBJ1-1; D is ambiguous. The germline CDR1 and CDR2 sequences are DFQATT and SNEGSKA (reference sequence). The germline V and J ends were trimmed by 5 bases and 3 bases, with 10 bases remaining between them. The length of the CDR3 is 12 residues.